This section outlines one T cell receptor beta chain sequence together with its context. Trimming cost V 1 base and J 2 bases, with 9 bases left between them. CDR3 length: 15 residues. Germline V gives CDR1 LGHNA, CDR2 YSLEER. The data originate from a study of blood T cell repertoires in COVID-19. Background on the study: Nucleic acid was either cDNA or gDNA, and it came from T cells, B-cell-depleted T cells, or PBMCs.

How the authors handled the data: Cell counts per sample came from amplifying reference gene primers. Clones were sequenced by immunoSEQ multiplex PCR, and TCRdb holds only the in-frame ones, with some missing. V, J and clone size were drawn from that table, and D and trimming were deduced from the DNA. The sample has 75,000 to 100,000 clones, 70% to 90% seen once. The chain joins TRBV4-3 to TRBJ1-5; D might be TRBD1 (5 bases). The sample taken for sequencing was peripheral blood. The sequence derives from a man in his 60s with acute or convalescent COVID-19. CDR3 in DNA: TGCGCCAGCAGCCAAGTAGCACAGGGCAATCAGCCCCAGCATTTT. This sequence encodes CASSQVAQGNQPQHF.